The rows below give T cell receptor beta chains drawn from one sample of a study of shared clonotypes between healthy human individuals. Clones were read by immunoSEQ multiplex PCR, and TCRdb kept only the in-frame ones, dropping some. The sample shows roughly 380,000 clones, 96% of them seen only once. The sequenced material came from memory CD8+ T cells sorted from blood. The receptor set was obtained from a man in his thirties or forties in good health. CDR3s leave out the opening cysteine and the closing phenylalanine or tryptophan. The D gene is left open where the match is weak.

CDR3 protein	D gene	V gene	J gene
ASSTRSTGAGELF	TRBD1	TRBV7-8	TRBJ2-2
SVADSYEQY	.	TRBV29-1	TRBJ2-7
SVRDSAVSGANVLT	TRBD1	TRBV29-1	TRBJ2-6
ASSFQGLTRDGYT	.	TRBV28	TRBJ1-2
ASSLLENYEQY	.	TRBV27	TRBJ2-7
ASNLQGAKNIQY	TRBD1	TRBV10-2	TRBJ2-4
ASSQDPQTGGYT	.	TRBV4-2	TRBJ1-2
ASSEKLGAPSYEQY	.	TRBV18	TRBJ2-7
ASSYGNQPQH	.	TRBV6-6	TRBJ1-5
ASSRQGAPQETQY	TRBD1	TRBV5-5	TRBJ2-5
ASSPLEASGSGADTQY	TRBD2	TRBV7-8	TRBJ2-3
ASRTGRDTEAF	TRBD1	TRBV5-1	TRBJ1-1
ASSPKQGAEYGYT	TRBD1	TRBV27	TRBJ1-2
SVEDRLSGNTIY	.	TRBV29-1	TRBJ1-3
ASSLLLAGDYEQY	TRBD2	TRBV5-5	TRBJ2-7
ASSSTRGSGRYTDTQY	.	TRBV5-6	TRBJ2-3
ASRTTSNEQF	.	TRBV2	TRBJ2-1
ASKVPGLGTEAF	.	TRBV6-1	TRBJ1-1
ASTPDSHQETQY	.	TRBV11-2	TRBJ2-5
ASSLRGTTQY	.	TRBV7-9	TRBJ2-7
ASSPVIVQGDTEAF	TRBD1	TRBV27	TRBJ1-1
ASSLDGRNEKLF	.	TRBV5-1	TRBJ1-4
ASSVGGGQGTSITYEQY	TRBD1	TRBV9	TRBJ2-7
ASSLVLDTNTGELF	.	TRBV7-8	TRBJ2-2
ASNRAGSTDTQY	.	TRBV9	TRBJ2-3
ASSQDSRGSPLH	.	TRBV4-1	TRBJ1-6
ASSVQGNQPQH	.	TRBV9	TRBJ1-5
ASSATSGRDGKTQY	TRBD2	TRBV9	TRBJ2-5
ASSHLLAGVESEQF	TRBD2	TRBV11-3	TRBJ2-1
ASSYLQGYGYT	.	TRBV6-5	TRBJ1-2
SVAHTGDPTYEQY	.	TRBV29-1	TRBJ2-7
ASSNRHNEQF	.	TRBV19	TRBJ2-1
ASLVTSGVNTGELF	TRBD2	TRBV28	TRBJ2-2
ASSLDTSNTGELF	.	TRBV7-2	TRBJ2-2
SASTGYNEQF	.	TRBV29-1	TRBJ2-1
ASSVSRGAKNIQY	.	TRBV28	TRBJ2-4
ASSQDLSLAGGGVTQY	TRBD2	TRBV4-2	TRBJ2-5
ASGNLYGYT	.	TRBV19	TRBJ1-2
ASSEYPRGEFYGYT	.	TRBV10-2	TRBJ1-2
ASSLTDTSYEQY	.	TRBV7-3	TRBJ2-7
ASNSGQTNTEAF	.	TRBV5-1	TRBJ1-1
ASNTGGLARYEQY	TRBD2	TRBV6-6	TRBJ2-7
ARLKWGSTDTQY	.	TRBV28	TRBJ2-3
ASSTTSLKPSYEQY	TRBD2	TRBV19	TRBJ2-7
ASSERGEASTDTQY	TRBD2	TRBV10-1	TRBJ2-3
ASSLVPSGNTIY	.	TRBV5-6	TRBJ1-3
ASSWDRDSNEQF	TRBD1	TRBV19	TRBJ2-1
ASTEKREGLSLQF	TRBD2	TRBV7-9	TRBJ2-1
ASSLFLLGAATDTQY	.	TRBV28	TRBJ2-3
ASSPGTTLYEQY	.	TRBV28	TRBJ2-7
AWSLGKPSNQPQH	.	TRBV30	TRBJ1-5
ASRYTGTRRTDTQY	TRBD2	TRBV28	TRBJ2-3
ASSVGGDYGYT	.	TRBV9	TRBJ1-2
AWSVMSGYNQPQH	.	TRBV30	TRBJ1-5
ASSRSGLAGSHEQY	TRBD2	TRBV18	TRBJ2-7